This T cell receptor (beta chain) was recovered during a study of CD8+ T cells in alopecia areata. About the research overall: Twice a day, 5 to 10 mg of oral tofacitinib was administered to treated patients.

Regarding treatment: oral pan-JAK inhibitor, 5-10 mg twice daily. Obtained from alopecia areata patients were lesional scalp punch biopsies along with peripheral blood. In each case, RNA was isolated and then reverse transcribed into cDNA as the sequencing template. Profiled with immunoSEQ multiplex PCR; TCRdb holds only in-frame clones, not every one. The sample lists some 120,000 clones; under 65% were seen once. V was trimmed by 0 bases and J by 4 bases, leaving 10 bases between them. In germline, CDR1 is MNHEY, CDR2 SVGAGI. This CDR3 comprises 16 residues. The receptor's source is a human donor with alopecia areata. The specimen comprised CD4+ T cells sorted from blood, sampled at week 4, from a patient treated with tofacitinib. The chain joins TRBV6-5 to TRBJ2-6; the D gene is possibly TRBD1 (6 bases). Written as DNA, the CDR3 is TGTGCCAGCAGTTACTCGGGGGCGTCCGGGGCCAACGTCCTGACTTTC. This sequence encodes CASSYSGASGANVLTF.